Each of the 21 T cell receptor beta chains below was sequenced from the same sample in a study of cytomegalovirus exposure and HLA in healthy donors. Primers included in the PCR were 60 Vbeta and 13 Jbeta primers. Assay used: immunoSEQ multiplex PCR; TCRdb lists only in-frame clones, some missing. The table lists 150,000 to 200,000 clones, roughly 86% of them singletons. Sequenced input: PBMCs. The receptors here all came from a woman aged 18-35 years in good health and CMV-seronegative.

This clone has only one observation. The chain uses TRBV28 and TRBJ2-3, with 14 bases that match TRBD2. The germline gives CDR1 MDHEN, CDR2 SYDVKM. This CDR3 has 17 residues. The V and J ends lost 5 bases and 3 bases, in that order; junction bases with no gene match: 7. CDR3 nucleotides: TGTGCCAGCAGTCTGACTAGCGGGGGGGCCCGGACAGATACGCAGTATTTT. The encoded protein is CASSLTSGGARTDTQYF.

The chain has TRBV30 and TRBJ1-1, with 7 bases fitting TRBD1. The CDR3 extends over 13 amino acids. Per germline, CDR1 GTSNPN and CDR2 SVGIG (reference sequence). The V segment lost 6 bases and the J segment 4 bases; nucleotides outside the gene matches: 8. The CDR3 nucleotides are TGTGCCTGTAACAGGGGCCTGGGCACTGAAGCTTTCTTT. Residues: CACNRGLGTEAFF.

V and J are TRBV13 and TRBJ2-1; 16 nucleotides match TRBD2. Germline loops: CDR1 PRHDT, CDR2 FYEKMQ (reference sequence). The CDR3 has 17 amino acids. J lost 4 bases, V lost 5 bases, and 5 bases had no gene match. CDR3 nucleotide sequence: TGTGCCAGCAGCCCAGGGACTAGCGGGAGGGCGTACAATGAGCAGTTCTTC. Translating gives CASSPGTSGRAYNEQFF.

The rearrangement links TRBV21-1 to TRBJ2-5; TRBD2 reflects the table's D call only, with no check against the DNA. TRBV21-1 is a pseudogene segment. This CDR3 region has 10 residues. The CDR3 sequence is CASSRETQYF. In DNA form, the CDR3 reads TGTGCCAGCAGCCGGGAGACCCAGTACTTC.

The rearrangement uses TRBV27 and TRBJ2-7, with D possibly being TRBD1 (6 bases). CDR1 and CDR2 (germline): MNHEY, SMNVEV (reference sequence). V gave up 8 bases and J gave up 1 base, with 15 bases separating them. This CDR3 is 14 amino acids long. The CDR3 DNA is TGTGCCAGCCGTCCAGCGGACAGATCCTACGAGCAGTACTTC. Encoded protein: CASRPADRSYEQYF.

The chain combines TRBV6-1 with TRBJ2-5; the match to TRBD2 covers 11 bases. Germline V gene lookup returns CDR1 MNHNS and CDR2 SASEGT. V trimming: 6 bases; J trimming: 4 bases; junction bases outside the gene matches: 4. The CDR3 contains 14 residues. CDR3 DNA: TGTGCCAGCAGCCTAGCGGGAGGCAGAGAGACCCAGTACTTC. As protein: CASSLAGGRETQYF.

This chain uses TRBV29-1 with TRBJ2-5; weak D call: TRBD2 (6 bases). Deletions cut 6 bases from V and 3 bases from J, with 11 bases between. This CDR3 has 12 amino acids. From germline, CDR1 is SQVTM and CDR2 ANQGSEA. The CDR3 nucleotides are TGCAGCGTGGAGGAGCGGGAAGAGACCCAGTACTTC. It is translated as CSVEEREETQYF.

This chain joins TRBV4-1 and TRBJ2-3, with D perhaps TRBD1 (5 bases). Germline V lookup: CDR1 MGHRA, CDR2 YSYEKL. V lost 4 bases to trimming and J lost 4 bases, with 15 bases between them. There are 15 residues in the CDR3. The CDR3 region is CASSRLVAGSDTQYF. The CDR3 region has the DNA TGCGCCAGCAGCCGCCTTGTGGCAGGGTCAGATACGCAGTATTTT.

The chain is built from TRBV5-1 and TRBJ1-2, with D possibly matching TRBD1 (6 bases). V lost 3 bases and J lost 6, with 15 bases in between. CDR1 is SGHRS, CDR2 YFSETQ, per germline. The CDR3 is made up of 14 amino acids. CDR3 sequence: CASSSMTGRDGYTF. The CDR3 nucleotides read TGCGCCAGCAGCTCGATGACAGGTCGGGATGGCTACACCTTC.

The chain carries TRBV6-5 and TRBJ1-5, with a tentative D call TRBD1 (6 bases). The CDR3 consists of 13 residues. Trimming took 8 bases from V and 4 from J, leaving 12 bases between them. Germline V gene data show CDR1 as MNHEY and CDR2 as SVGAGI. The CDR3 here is CASGQPPNQPQHF. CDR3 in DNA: TGTGCCAGCGGACAGCCTCCGAATCAGCCCCAGCATTTT.

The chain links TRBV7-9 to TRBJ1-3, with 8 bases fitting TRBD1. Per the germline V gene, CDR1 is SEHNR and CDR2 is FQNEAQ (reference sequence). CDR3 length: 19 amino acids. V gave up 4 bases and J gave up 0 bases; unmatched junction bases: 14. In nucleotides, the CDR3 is TGTGCCAGCAGCTCGGGACAGGCGGTCTACCATAACTCTGGAAACACCATATATTTT. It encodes CASSSGQAVYHNSGNTIYF.

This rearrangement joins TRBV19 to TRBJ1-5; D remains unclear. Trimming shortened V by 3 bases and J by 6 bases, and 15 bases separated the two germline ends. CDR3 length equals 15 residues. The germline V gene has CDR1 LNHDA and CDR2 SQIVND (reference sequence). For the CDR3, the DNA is TGTGCCAGTAGTATTAACAGCCCCCTGGGTCAGCCCCAGCATTTT. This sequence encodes CASSINSPLGQPQHF.

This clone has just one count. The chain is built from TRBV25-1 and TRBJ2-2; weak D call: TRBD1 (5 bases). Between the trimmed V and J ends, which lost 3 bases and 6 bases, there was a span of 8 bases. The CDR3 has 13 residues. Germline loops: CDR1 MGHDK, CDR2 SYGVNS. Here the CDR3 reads CASSEVGPGELFF. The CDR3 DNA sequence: TGTGCCAGCAGTGAGGTGGGGCCCGGGGAGCTGTTTTTT.

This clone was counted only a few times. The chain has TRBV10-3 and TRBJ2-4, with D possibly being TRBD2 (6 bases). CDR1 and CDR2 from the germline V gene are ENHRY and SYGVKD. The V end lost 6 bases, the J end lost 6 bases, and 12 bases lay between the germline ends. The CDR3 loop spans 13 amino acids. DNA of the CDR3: TGTGCCATCAGCAGATCGGAGGGAAACATTCAGTACTTC. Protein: CAISRSEGNIQYF.

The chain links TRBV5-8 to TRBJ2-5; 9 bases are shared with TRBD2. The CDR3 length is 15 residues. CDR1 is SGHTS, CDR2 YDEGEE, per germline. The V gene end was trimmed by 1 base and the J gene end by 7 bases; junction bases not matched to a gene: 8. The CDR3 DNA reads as TGTGCCAGCAGCTTGCCGTTAGCGGGAGCTGTGACCCAGTACTTC. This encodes CASSLPLAGAVTQYF.

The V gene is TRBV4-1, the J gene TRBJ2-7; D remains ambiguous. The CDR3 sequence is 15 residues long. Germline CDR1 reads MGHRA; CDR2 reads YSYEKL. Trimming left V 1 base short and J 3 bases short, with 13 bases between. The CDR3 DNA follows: TGCGCCAGCAGCCAAGGGGCAGTAGTTGGCTACGAGCAGTACTTC. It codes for CASSQGAVVGYEQYF.

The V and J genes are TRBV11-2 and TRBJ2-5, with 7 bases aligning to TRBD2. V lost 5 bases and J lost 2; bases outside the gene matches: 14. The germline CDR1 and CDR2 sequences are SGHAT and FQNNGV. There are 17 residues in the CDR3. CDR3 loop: CASSPRAGTRDQETQYF. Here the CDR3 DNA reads TGTGCCAGCAGCCCTAGAGCGGGGACCCGAGATCAAGAGACCCAGTACTTC.

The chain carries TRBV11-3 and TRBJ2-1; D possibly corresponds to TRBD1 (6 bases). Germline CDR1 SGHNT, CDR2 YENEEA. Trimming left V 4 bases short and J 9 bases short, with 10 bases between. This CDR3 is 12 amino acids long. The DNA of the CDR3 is TGTGCCAGCAGCTCAACAGGGTTTGAGCAGTTCTTC. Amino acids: CASSSTGFEQFF.

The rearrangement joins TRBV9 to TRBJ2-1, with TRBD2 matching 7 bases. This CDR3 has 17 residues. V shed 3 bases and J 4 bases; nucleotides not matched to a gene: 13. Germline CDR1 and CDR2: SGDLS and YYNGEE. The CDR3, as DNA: TGTGCCAGCAGCGCCGGGCCTCGGACTAGACTATACAATGAGCAGTTCTTC. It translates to CASSAGPRTRLYNEQFF.

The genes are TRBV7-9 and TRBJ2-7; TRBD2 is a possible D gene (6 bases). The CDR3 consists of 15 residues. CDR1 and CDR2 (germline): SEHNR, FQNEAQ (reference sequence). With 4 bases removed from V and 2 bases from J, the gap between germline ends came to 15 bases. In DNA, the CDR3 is TGTGCCAGCAGCTGGGGGGAACCGATGACCTACGAGCAGTACTTC. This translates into CASSWGEPMTYEQYF. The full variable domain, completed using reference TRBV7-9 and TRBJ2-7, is DTGVSQNPRHKITKRGQNVTFRCDPISEHNRLYWYRQTLGQGPEFLTYFQNEAQLEKSRLLSDRFSAERPKGSFSTLEIQRTEQGDSAMYLCASSWGEPMTYEQYFGPGTRLTVT.

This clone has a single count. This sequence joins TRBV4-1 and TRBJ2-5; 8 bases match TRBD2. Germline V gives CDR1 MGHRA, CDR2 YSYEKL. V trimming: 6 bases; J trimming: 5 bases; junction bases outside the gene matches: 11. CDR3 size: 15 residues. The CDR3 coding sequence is TGCGCCAGCAGTCTTACCGGGACTAGTGGGGAGACCCAGTACTTC. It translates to CASSLTGTSGETQYF.